The subject of this entry is one T cell receptor (beta chain). Its antigen is unidentified. The CDR3 length is 11 residues. V shed 0 bases and J shed 8 bases, with 7 bases lying between them. Germline V gives CDR1 DFQATT, CDR2 SNEGSKA (reference sequence). PCR primers comprised 60 Vbeta and 13 Jbeta primers. Profiled with immunoSEQ multiplex PCR; TCRdb holds only in-frame clones, not every one. Seen here are approximately 150,000 clones, less than 80% observed once, and the top ten hold approximately 4.5%. This sample is part of a study of cytomegalovirus exposure and HLA in healthy donors. Overall study findings and caveats: It is likely that the observed cluster of highly shared sequence variants was a sequencing artifact.

The chain couples TRBV20-1 to TRBJ1-2; D unresolved. Sequencing was done on a sample of PBMCs. This TCR came from a man aged 35 to 55 in good health and CMV-seronegative. The CDR3 loop reads CSAREQLGYTF. CDR3 DNA sequence: TGCAGTGCTAGAGAGCAGTTGGGCTACACCTTC.